This TCR beta chain was identified in a study of shared clonotypes between healthy human individuals. With 4 bases removed from V and 6 bases from J, the gap between germline ends came to 16 bases. The germline V gene encodes CDR1 MNHEY and CDR2 SVGAGI. The CDR3 consists of 15 residues. Using immunoSEQ multiplex PCR, the repertoire was profiled, and TCRdb retains in-frame clones only, with some absent. Of fewer than 600,000 clones in the sample, roughly 83% were seen once. The rearrangement joins TRBV6-5 to TRBJ1-5, with unresolved D. The TCR sequence derives from a woman in her 40s in good health. Some clones in this sample may be carry-over from other donors' samples. Source material: PBMCs. CDR3 nucleotides: TGTGCCAGCAGTTCCTCACGACTGGCCGGTCAGCCCCAGCATTTT. This encodes CASSSSRLAGQPQHF.